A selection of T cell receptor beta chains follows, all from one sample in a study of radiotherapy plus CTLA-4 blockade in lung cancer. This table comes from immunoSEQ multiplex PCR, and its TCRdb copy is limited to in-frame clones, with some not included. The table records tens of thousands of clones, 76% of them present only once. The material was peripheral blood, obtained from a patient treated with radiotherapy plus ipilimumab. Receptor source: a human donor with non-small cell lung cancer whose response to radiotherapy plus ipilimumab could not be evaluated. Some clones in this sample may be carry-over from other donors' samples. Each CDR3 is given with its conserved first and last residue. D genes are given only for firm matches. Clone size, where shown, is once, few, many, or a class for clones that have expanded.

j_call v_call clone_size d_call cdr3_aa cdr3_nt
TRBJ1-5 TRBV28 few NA CASMEAYGPSGSF TGTGCCAGCATGGAGGCGTATGGGCCTTCGGGGTCATTT
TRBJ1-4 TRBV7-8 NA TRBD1 CASSRRQGINEKLFF TGTGCCAGCAGCCGCCGACAGGGCATTAATGAAAAACTGTTTTTT
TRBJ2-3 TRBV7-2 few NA CASSQVGGEADTQYF TGTGCCAGCAGCCAAGTCGGCGGGGAGGCAGATACGCAGTATTTT
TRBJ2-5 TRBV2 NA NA CASKLEETQYF TGTGCCAGCAAACTAGAGGAGACCCAGTACTTC
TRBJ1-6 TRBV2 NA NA CASSLRQSYNSPLHF TGTGCCAGCAGCCTAAGACAGTCCTATAATTCACCCCTCCACTTT
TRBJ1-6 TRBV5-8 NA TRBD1 CASSLQGQVNSPLHF TGTGCCAGCAGCTTACAGGGGCAGGTTAATTCACCCCTCCACTTT
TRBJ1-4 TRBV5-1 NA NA CASSRVPNEKLFF TGCGCCAGCAGCCGGGTCCCGAATGAAAAACTGTTTTTT
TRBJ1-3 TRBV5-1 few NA CASSLAADSGNTIYF TGCGCCAGCAGCTTGGCGGCGGACTCTGGAAACACCATATATTTT
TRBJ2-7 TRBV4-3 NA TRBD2 CASSQEAGGIYEQYF TGCGCCAGCAGCCAAGAAGCGGGGGGGATCTACGAGCAGTACTTC
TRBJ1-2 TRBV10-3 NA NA CAIGAENYGYTF TGTGCCATCGGGGCAGAGAATTATGGCTACACCTTC
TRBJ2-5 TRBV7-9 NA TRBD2 CASSYLGGLETQYF TGTGCCAGCAGCTATCTCGGGGGGTTAGAGACCCAGTACTTC
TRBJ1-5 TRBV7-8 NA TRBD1 CASSFSGTGRADQPQHF TGTGCCAGCAGCTTCTCCGGGACAGGGAGGGCCGATCAGCCCCAGCATTTT
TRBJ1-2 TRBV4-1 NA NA CASSQVGRGGHGYTF TGCGCCAGCAGCCAAGTCGGCAGGGGCGGGCATGGCTACACCTTC
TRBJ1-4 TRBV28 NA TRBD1 CASTYRGRANEKLFF TGTGCCAGCACCTACAGGGGGCGGGCTAATGAAAAACTGTTTTTT
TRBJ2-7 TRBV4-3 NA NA CASSHLTGYEQYF TGCGCCAGCAGCCACCTTACAGGCTACGAGCAGTACTTC
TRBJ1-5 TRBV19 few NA CASSIGRGDGQPQHF TGTGCCAGTAGTATAGGGCGGGGCGACGGTCAGCCCCAGCATTTT
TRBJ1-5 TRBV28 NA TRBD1 CASGSIRDREQPQHF TGTGCCAGCGGATCGATCCGGGACAGGGAGCAGCCCCAGCATTTT
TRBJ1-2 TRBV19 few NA CASSINSFYGYTF TGTGCCAGTAGTATCAACAGTTTTTATGGCTACACCTTC
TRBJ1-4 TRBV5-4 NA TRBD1 CASSLGTVDEKLFF TGTGCCAGCAGCCTCGGGACAGTGGATGAAAAACTGTTTTTT
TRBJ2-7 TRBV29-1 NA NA CSVEEGYEQYF TGCAGCGTTGAGGAGGGTTACGAGCAGTACTTC
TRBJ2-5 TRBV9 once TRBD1 CASSGPGTEETQYF TGTGCCAGCAGCGGACCCGGGACAGAAGAGACCCAGTACTTC
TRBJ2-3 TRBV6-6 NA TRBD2 CASSGTSDGDTQYF TGTGCCAGCAGTGGGACTAGCGATGGAGATACGCAGTATTTT
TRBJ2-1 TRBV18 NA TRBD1 CATETGNNEQFF TGTGCCACCGAGACAGGGAACAATGAGCAGTTCTTC
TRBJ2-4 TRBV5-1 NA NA CASSPQSVGAKNIQYF TGCGCCAGCAGCCCTCAATCTGTCGGAGCCAAAAACATTCAGTACTTC
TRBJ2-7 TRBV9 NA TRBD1 CASSERTGRDEQYF TGTGCCAGCAGCGAAAGGACAGGGCGGGACGAGCAGTACTTC
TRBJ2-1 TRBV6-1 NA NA CASSEWDLRGYNEQFF TGTGCCAGCAGTGAATGGGACTTGCGGGGATACAATGAGCAGTTCTTC
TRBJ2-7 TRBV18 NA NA CASSPKQGTGEQYF TGTGCCAGCTCACCGAAACAGGGCACGGGGGAGCAGTACTTC
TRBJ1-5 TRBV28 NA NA CASSSGIQPQHF TGTGCCAGCAGTTCAGGAATCCAGCCCCAGCATTTT
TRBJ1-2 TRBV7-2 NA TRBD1 CASSLARRQGGYTF TGTGCCAGCAGCTTAGCGCGGAGACAGGGCGGCTACACCTTC
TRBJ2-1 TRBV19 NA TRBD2 CASRIGGGDEQFF TGTGCCAGTAGGATTGGCGGGGGTGATGAGCAGTTCTTC
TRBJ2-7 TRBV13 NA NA CASSVRGGGEQYF TGTGCCAGCAGCGTACGGGGCGGAGGGGAGCAGTACTTC
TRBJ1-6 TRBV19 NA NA CASTRFINSPLHF TGTGCCAGTACCAGATTCATTAATTCACCCCTCCACTTT
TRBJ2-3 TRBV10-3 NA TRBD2 CAISGLAGSLDTQYF TGTGCCATCAGTGGGTTAGCGGGGTCCCTGGATACGCAGTATTTT
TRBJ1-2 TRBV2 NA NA CASMRGGNPQYYGYTF TGTGCCAGCATGCGTGGAGGTAACCCCCAATACTATGGCTACACCTTC
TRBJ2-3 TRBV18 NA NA CASSPSAGLSTDTQYF TGTGCCAGCTCACCAAGCGCGGGGCTGAGCACAGATACGCAGTATTTT
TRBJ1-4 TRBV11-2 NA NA CASSTWTDAKLFF TGTGCCAGCAGCACCTGGACAGACGCAAAACTGTTTTTT
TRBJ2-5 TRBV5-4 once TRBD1 CASSLGLGSVGGVETQYF TGTGCCAGCAGCTTGGGTCTTGGTTCCGTAGGGGGCGTGGAGACCCAGTACTTC
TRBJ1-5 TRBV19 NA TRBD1 CASHVQGNNQPQHF TGTGCCAGCCACGTACAGGGGAACAATCAGCCCCAGCATTTT
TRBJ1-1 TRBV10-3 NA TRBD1 CAIMARGMNTEAFF TGTGCCATCATGGCCAGGGGGATGAACACTGAAGCTTTCTTT
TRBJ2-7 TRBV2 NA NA CASNREIGYEQYF TGTGCCAGCAACCGGGAAATAGGATACGAGCAGTACTTC